The T cell receptor beta chain described here comes from a study of CD8 T cells in ankylosing spondylitis. Study results and caveats: Clones that were linked to disease were CD8+ and were relatively rare in peripheral blood. Reportedly, disease-linked clones are significantly enriched in ankylosing spondylitis patients' matched synovial fluid. Certain motif variants had earlier been reported in reactive arthritis synovial fluid and blood.

In regard to this clonotype: Its target is unknown.

Germline values: CDR1 SGHDT, CDR2 YYEEEE. The V gene end was trimmed by 0 bases and the J gene end by 0 bases; junction bases not matched to a gene: 8. CDR3 length: 19 residues. Quantitative barcoded 5'-RACE was used to prepare TCR beta libraries. Each CDR3 protein is one row after TCRdb ran MiXCR on the 5' RACE reads. The sample has about 160,000 distinct CDR3 sequences, approximately 10% seen once. Sequenced sample: blood, either unsorted or a sorted T cell fraction (not recorded which). This TCR was sampled from a female donor with ankylosing spondylitis or in good health (not recorded which). The chain has TRBV5-6 and TRBJ2-1, with 11 bases that match TRBD2. CDR3 amino acids: CASSLAGLAGTSSYNEQFF. CDR3 coding DNA: TGTGCCAGCAGCTTGGCCGGACTAGCGGGTACAAGCTCCTACAATGAGCAGTTCTTC.